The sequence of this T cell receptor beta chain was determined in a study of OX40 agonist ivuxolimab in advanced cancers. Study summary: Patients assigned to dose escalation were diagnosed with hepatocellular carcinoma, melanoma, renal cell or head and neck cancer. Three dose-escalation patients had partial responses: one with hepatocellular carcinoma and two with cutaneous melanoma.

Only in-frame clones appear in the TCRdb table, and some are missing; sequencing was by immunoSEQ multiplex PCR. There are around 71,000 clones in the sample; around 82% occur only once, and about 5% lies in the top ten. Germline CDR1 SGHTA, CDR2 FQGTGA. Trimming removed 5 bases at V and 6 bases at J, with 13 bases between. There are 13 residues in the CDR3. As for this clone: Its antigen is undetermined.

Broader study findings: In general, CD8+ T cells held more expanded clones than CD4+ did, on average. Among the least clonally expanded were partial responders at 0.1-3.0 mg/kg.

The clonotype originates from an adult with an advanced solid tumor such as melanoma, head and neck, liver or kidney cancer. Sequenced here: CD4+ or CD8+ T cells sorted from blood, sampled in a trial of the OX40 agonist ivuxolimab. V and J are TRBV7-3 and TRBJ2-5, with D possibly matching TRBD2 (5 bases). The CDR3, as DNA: TGTGCCAGCAGCCCGGGGTTGGATAAGACCCAGTACTTC. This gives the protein CASSPGLDKTQYF. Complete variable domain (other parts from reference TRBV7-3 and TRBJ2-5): GAGVSQTPSNKVTEKGKYVELRCDPISGHTALYWYRQSLGQGPEFLIYFQGTGAADDSGLPNDRFFAVRPEGSVSTLKIQRTERGDSAVYLCASSPGLDKTQYFGPGTRLLVL.